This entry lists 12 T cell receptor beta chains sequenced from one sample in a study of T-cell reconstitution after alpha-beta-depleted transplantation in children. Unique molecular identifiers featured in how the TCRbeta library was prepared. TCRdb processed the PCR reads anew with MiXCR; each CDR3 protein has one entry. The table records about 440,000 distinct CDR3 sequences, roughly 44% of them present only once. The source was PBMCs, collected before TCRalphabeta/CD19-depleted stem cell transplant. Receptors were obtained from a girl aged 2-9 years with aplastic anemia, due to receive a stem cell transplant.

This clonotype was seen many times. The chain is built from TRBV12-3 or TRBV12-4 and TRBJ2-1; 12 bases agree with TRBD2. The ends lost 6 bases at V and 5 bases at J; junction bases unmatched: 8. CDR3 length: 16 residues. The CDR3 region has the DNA TGTGCCAGCAGGAATCCAGGACTAGCGGGACACAATGAGCAGTTCTTC. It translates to CASRNPGLAGHNEQFF.

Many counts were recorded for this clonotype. CDR3 residues: CSAEEGGYEQYF. Written as DNA, the CDR3 is TGCAGTGCTGAAGAAGGGGGTTACGAGCAGTACTTC. The chain is built from TRBV20-1 and TRBJ2-7; TRBD1 might be the D (6 bases). Germline values: CDR1 DFQATT, CDR2 SNEGSKA (reference sequence). CDR3 length: 12 amino acids. Deletions cut 5 bases from V and 4 bases from J, with 12 bases between.

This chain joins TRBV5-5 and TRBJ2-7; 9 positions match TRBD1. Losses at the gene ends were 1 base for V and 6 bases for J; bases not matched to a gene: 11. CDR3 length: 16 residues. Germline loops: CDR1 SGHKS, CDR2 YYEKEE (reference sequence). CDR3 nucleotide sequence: TGTGCCAGCAGCTTGCGCCCCGGGACAGGGACGATCGAGCAGTACTTC. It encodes CASSLRPGTGTIEQYF.

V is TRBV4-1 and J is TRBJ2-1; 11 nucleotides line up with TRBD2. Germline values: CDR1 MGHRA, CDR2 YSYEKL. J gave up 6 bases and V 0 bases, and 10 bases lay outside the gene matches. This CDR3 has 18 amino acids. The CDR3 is CASSQEELAGEYGNEQFF. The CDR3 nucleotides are TGCGCCAGCAGCCAAGAAGAACTAGCGGGAGAATACGGCAATGAGCAGTTCTTC.

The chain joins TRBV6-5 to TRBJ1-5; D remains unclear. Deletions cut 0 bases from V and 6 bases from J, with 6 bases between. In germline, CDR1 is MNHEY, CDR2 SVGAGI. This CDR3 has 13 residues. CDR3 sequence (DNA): TGTGCCAGCAGTTACTCCCACCTTCAGCCCCAGCATTTT. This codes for CASSYSHLQPQHF.

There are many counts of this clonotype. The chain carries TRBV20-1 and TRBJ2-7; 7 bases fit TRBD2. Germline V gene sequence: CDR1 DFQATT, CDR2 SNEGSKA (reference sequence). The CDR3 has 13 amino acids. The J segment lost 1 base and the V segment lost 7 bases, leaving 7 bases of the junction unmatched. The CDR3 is CSVPGLPSYEQYF. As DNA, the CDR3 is TGCAGTGTTCCGGGACTACCTTCCTACGAGCAGTACTTC.

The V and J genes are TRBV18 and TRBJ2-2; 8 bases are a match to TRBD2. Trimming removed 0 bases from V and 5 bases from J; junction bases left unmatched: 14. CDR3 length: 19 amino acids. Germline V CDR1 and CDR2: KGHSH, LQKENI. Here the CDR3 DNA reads TGTGCCAGCTCACCACCGCCTAGCGGGTTACCTTTGGTTACCGGGGAGCTGTTTTTT. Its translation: CASSPPPSGLPLVTGELFF.

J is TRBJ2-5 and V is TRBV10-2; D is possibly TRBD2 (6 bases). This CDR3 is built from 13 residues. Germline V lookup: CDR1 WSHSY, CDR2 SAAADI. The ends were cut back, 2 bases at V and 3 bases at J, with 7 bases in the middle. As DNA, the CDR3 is TGCGCCAGCAGTGAGGGAGGGAAAGAGACCCAGTACTTC. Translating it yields CASSEGGKETQYF.

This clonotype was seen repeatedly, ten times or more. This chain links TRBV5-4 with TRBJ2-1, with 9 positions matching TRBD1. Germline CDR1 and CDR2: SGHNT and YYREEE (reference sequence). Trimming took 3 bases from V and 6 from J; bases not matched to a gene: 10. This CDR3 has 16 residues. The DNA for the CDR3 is TGTGCCAGCAGCTCCACACAGGGGGCGCAAGGCAATGAGCAGTTCTTC. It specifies CASSSTQGAQGNEQFF. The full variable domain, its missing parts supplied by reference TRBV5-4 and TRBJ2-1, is ETGVTQSPTHLIKTRGQQVTLRCSSQSGHNTVSWYQQALGQGPQFIFQYYREEENGRGNFPPRFSGLQFPNYSSELNVNALELDDSALYLCASSSTQGAQGNEQFFGPGTRLTVL.

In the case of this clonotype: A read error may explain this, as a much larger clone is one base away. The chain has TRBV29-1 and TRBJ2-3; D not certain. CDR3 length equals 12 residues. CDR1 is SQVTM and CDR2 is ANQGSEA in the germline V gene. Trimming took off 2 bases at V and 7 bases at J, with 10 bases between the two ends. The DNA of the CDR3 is TGCAGCGTTGAAATCCGGCCCCATACGCAGTATTTT. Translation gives CSVEIRPHTQYF.

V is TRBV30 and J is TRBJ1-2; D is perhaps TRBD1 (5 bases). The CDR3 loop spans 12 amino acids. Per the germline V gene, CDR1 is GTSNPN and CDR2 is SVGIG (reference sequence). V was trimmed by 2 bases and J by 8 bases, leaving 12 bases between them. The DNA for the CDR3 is TGTGCCTGGAGTTTCGCAGGGTCCGGCTACACCTTC. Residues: CAWSFAGSGYTF.

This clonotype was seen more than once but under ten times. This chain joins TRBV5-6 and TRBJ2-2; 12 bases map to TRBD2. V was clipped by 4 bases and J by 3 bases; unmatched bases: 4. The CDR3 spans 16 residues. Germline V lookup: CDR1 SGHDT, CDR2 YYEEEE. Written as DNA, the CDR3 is TGTGCCAGCAGCGGAGGACTAGCGGGGTACACCGGGGAGCTGTTTTTT. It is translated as CASSGGLAGYTGELFF.